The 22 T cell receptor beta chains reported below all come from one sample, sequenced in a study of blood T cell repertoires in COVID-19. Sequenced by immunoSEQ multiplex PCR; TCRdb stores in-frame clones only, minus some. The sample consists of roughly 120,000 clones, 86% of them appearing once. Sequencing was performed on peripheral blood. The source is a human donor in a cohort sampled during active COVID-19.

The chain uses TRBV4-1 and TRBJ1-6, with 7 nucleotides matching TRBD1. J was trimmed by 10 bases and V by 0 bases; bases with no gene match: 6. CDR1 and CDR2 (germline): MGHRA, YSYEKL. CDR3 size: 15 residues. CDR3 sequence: CASSQDGQGVSPLHF. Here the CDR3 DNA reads TGCGCCAGCAGCCAAGACGGGCAGGGGGTATCACCCCTCCACTTT.

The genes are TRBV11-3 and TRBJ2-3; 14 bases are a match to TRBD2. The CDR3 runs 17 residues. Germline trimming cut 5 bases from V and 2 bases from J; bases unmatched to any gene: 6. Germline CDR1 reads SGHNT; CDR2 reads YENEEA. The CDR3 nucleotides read TGTGCCAGCAGCCGGAGACTAGCGGGAGGGTTCACAGATACGCAGTATTTT. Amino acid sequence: CASSRRLAGGFTDTQYF.

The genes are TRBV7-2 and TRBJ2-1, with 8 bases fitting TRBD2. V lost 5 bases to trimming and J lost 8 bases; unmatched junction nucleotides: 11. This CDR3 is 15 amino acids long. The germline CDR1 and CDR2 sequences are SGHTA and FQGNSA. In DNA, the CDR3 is TGTGCCAGCAGCCCCATGGTGGCGGGAGGATATGAGCAGTTCTTC. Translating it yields CASSPMVAGGYEQFF.

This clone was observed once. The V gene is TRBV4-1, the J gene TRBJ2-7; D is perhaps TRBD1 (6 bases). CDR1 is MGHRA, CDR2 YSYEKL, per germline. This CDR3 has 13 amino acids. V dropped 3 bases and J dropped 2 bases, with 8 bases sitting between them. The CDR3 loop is CASSQTGTYEQYF. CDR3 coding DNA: TGCGCCAGCAGCCAGACAGGAACCTACGAGCAGTACTTC.

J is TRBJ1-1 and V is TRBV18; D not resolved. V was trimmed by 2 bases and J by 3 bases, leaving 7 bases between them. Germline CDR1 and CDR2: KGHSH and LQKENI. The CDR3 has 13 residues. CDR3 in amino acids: CASSPGSYTEAFF. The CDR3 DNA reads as TGTGCCAGCTCACCAGGTAGCTACACTGAAGCTTTCTTT. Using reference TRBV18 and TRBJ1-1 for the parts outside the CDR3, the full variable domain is NAGVMQNPRHLVRRRGQEARLRCSPMKGHSHVYWYRQLPEEGLKFMVYLQKENIIDESGMPKERFSAEFPKEGPSILRIQQVVRGDSAAYFCASSPGSYTEAFFGQGTRLTVV.

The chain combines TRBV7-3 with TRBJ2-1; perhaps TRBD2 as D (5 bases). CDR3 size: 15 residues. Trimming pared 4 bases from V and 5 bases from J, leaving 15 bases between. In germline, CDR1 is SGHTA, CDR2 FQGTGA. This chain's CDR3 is CASSSGEGTNNEQFF. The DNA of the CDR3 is TGTGCCAGCAGCTCCGGAGAGGGAACAAACAATGAGCAGTTCTTC.

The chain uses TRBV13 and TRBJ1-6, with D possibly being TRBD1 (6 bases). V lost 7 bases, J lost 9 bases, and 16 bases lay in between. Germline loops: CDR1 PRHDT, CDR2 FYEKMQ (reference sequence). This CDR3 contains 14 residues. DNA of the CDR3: TGTGCCAGCAACTCTGGGGGCCCAAGTTCACCCCTCCACTTT. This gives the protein CASNSGGPSSPLHF.

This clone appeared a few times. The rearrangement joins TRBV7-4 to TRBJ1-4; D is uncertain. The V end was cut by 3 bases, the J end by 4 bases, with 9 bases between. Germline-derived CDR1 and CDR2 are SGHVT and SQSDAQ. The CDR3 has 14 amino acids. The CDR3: CASSLTEVNEKLFF. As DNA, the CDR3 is TGTGCCAGCAGCTTGACGGAGGTTAATGAAAAACTGTTTTTT.

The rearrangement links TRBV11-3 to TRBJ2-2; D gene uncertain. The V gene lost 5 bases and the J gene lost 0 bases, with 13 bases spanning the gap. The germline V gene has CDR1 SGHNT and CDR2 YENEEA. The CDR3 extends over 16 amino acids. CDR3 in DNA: TGTGCCAGCAGCCCTCGGAATGAGGCGAACACCGGGGAGCTGTTTTTT. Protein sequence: CASSPRNEANTGELFF. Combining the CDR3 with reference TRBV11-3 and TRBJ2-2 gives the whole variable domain EAGVVQSPRYKIIEKKQPVAFWCNPISGHNTLYWYLQNLGQGPELLIRYENEEAVDDSQLPKDRFSAERLKGVDSTLKIQPAELGDSAVYLCASSPRNEANTGELFFGEGSRLTVL.

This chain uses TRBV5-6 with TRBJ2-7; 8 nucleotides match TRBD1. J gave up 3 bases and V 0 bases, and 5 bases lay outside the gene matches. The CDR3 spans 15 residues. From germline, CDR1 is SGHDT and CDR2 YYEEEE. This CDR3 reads CASSLVAGQGYEQYF. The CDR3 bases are TGTGCCAGCAGCTTGGTCGCTGGACAGGGCTACGAGCAGTACTTC. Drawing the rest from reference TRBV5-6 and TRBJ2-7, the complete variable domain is DAGVTQSPTHLIKTRGQQVTLRCSPKSGHDTVSWYQQALGQGPQFIFQYYEEEERQRGNFPDRFSGHQFPNYSSELNVNALLLGDSALYLCASSLVAGQGYEQYFGPGTRLTVT.

The CDR3 DNA reads as TGCGCCAGCAGTCCGGGGGGGCACAATAATGAGCAGTTCTTC. It encodes CASSPGGHNNEQFF. The rearrangement links TRBV5-1 to TRBJ2-1; the match to TRBD2 covers 8 bases. The CDR3 has 14 amino acids. Trimming removed 5 bases from V and 7 bases from J; junction bases left unmatched: 8. Germline assignment: CDR1 SGHRS and CDR2 YFSETQ.

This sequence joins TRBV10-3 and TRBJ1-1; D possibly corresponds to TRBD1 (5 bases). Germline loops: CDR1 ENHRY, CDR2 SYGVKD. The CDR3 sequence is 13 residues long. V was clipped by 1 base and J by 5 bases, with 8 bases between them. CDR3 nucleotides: TGTGCCATCAGTGAGTATGGGGGGACTGAAGCTTTCTTT. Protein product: CAISEYGGTEAFF.

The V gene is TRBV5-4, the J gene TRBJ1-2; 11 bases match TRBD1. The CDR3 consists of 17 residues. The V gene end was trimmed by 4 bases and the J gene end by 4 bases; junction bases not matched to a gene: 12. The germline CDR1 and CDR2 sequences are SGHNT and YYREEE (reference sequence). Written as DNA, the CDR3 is TGTGCCAGCAGCGTCGATCTCTGGACAGGGGGCGTCTATGGCTACACCTTC. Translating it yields CASSVDLWTGGVYGYTF.

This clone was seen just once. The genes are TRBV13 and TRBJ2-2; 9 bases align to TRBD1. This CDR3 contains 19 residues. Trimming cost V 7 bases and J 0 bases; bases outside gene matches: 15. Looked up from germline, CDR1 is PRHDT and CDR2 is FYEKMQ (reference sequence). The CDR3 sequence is CASILPVPGQGTNTGELFF. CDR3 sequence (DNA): TGTGCCAGCATTCTACCAGTGCCGGGACAGGGAACGAACACCGGGGAGCTGTTTTTT.

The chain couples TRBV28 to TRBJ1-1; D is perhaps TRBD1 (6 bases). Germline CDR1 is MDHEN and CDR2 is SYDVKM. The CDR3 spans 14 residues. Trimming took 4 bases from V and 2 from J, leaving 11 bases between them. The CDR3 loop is CASSYQTGNTEAFF. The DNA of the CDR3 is TGTGCCAGCAGTTACCAGACAGGAAACACTGAAGCTTTCTTT.

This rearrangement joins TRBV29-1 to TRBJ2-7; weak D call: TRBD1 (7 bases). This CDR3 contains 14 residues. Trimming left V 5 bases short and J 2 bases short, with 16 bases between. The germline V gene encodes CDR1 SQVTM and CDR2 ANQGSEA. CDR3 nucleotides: TGCAGCGTTTATCAGGGGGGCGCGCCCTACGAGCAGTACTTC. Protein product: CSVYQGGAPYEQYF.

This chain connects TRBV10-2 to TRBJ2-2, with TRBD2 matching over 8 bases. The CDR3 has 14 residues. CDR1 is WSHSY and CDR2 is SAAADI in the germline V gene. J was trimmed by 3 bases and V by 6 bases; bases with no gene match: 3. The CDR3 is CASSGTRDTGELFF. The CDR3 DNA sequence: TGCGCCAGCAGCGGGACTAGGGACACCGGGGAGCTGTTTTTT.

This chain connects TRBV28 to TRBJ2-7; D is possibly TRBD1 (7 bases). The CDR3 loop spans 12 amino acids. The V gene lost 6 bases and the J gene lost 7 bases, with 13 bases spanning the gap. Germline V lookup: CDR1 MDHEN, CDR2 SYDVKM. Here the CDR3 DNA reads TGTGCCAGCAGCCCAGGGGGGTGGGAGCAGTACTTC. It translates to CASSPGGWEQYF.

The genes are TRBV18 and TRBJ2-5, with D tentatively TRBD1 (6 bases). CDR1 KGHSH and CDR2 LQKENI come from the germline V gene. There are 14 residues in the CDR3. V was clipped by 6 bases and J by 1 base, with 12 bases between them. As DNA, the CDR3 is TGTGCCAGCTCCCGCGGACAGCTCCAAGAGACCCAGTACTTC. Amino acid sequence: CASSRGQLQETQYF.

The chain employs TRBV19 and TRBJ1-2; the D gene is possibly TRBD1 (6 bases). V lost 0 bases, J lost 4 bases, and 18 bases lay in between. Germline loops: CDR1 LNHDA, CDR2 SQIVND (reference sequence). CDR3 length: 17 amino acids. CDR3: CASSIETGTFGGYGYTF. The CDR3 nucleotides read TGTGCCAGTAGTATAGAAACAGGGACCTTTGGAGGCTATGGCTACACCTTC.

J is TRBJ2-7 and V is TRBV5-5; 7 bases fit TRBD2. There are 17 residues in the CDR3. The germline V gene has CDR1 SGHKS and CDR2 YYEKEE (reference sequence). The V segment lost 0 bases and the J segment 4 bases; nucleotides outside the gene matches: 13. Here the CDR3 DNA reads TGTGCCAGCAGCTTGGCGGTCGGTGGCGGGGGACGTTACGAGCAGTACTTC. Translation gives CASSLAVGGGGRYEQYF.

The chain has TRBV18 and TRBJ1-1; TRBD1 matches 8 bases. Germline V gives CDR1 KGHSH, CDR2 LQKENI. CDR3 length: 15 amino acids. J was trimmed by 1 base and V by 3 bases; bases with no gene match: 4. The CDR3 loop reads CASSPATGENTEAFF. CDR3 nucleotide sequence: TGTGCCAGCTCACCTGCGACAGGGGAGAACACTGAAGCTTTCTTT.